This T cell receptor (beta chain) is from a study of cytomegalovirus exposure and HLA in healthy donors. Study findings and constraints: One later analysis reportedly identified an Asian-associated ancestry cluster that showed fewer N-insertions than the approximately 670-donor mean. In a later analysis, TCR association rates varied by HLA locus: DRB1 most, HLA-C fewest.

Primers for the PCR totalled 60 Vbeta and 13 Jbeta. Repertoires were generated with immunoSEQ multiplex PCR, while TCRdb's copy carries only in-frame clones and drops some. The top ten hold roughly 5% of the sample, which has 180,000 or so clones, 75% to 85% seen once. For this clone: What it binds is unknown.

Germline V lookup: CDR1 SGHAT, CDR2 FQNNGV. Trimming left V 0 bases short and J 5 bases short, with 10 bases between. There are 14 residues in the CDR3. The donors comprised healthy bone marrow donors. This TCR came from a woman younger than 35 in good health and CMV-seropositive. Sequenced material: PBMCs. This chain connects TRBV11-2 to TRBJ1-1, with a tentative D call TRBD1 (5 bases). The CDR3 loop reads CASSLDTGGTEAFF. CDR3 in DNA: TGTGCCAGCAGCTTAGATACGGGGGGAACTGAAGCTTTCTTT.